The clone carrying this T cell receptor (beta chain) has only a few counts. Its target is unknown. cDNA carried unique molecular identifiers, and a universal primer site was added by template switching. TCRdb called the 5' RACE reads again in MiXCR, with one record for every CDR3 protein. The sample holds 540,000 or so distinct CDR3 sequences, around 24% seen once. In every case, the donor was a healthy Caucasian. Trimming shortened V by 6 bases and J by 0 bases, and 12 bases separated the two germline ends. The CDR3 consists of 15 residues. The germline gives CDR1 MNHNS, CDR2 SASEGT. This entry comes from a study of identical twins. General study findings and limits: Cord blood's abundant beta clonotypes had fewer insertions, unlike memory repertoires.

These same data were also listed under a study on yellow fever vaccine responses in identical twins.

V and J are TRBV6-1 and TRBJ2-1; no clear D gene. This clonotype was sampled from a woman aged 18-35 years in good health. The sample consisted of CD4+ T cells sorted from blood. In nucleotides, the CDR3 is TGTGCCAGCAGCCCCGTGGTGGACTCCTACAATGAGCAGTTCTTC. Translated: CASSPVVDSYNEQFF.